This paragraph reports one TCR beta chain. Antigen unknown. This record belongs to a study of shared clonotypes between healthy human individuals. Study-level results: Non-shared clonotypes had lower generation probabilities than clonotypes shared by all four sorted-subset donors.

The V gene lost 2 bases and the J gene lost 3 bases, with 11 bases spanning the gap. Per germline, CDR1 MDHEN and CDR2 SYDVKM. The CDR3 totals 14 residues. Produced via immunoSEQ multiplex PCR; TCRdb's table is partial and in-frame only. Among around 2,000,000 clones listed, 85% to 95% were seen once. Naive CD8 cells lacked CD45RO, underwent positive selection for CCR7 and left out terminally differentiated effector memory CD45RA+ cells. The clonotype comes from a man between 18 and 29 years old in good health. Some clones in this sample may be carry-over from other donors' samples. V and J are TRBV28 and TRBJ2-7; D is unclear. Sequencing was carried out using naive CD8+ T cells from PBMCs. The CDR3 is CASSLTPENYEQYF. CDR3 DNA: TGTGCCAGCAGTTTAACGCCAGAAAACTACGAGCAGTACTTC.